The 23 T cell receptor beta chains listed next were all sequenced from one sample in a study of cytomegalovirus exposure and HLA in healthy donors. With 60 Vbeta and 13 Jbeta primers, the PCR was carried out. Profiling relied on immunoSEQ multiplex PCR, and the TCRdb table lists in-frame clones only, not all of them. The repertoire holds roughly 100,000 clones, with approximately 79% as singletons. Sequenced material: PBMCs. The source of these receptors is a young man in good health and CMV-seropositive.

Turning to this clone: One junction end disagrees with the germline gene, perhaps due to a read error. The chain employs TRBV7-7 and TRBJ2-5; TRBD2 matches 7 bases. The CDR3 covers 16 residues. Germline V lookup: CDR1 SSHAT, CDR2 FNYEAQ (reference sequence). This chain's CDR3 is CASSPVGGGALETQYF. In DNA, the CDR3 is TGTGCTAGCAGCCCCGTGGGGGGGGGAGCCCTGGAGACCCAGTACTTC.

The rearrangement uses TRBV6-5 and TRBJ2-2, with D possibly TRBD1 on 5 matching bases. CDR3 length: 14 residues. Trimming removed 7 bases at V and 0 bases at J, with 9 bases between. CDR1 MNHEY and CDR2 SVGAGI come from the germline V gene. Here the CDR3 reads CASTPGSNTGELFF. CDR3 bases: TGTGCCAGCACCCCAGGGTCGAACACCGGGGAGCTGTTTTTT.

The chain has TRBV11-3 and TRBJ2-7; no definite D call. Per germline, CDR1 SGHNT and CDR2 YENEEA. Trimming shortened V by 5 bases and J by 1 base, and 9 bases separated the two germline ends. The CDR3 sequence is 13 residues long. CDR3 region: CASSRLGSYEQYF. CDR3 in DNA: TGTGCCAGCAGCCGACTCGGATCCTACGAGCAGTACTTC. Full variable domain (rest looked up from reference TRBV11-3 and TRBJ2-7): EAGVVQSPRYKIIEKKQPVAFWCNPISGHNTLYWYLQNLGQGPELLIRYENEEAVDDSQLPKDRFSAERLKGVDSTLKIQPAELGDSAVYLCASSRLGSYEQYFGPGTRLTVT.

CDR3 residues: CASSYTGESNQPQHF. For the CDR3, the DNA is TGCGCCAGCAGCTACACAGGGGAGAGCAATCAGCCCCAGCATTTT. The chain combines TRBV5-1 with TRBJ1-5, with 7 bases that match TRBD1. The germline gives CDR1 SGHRS, CDR2 YFSETQ. The CDR3 has 15 residues. J lost 1 base, V lost 3 bases, and 4 bases had no gene match.

This chain uses TRBV10-3 with TRBJ2-3, with no clear D. V lost 0 bases to trimming and J lost 4 bases, with 8 bases between them. This CDR3 is 14 amino acids long. Germline lookup yields CDR1 ENHRY and CDR2 SYGVKD. CDR3 sequence reads: CAISESTRADTQYF. As DNA, the CDR3 is TGTGCCATCAGTGAGTCGACTCGGGCAGATACGCAGTATTTT.

V is TRBV30 and J is TRBJ2-2; 8 bases map to TRBD2. V was pared by 2 bases and J by 3 bases, with 5 bases of the junction left unmatched. The CDR3 covers 15 residues. Germline loops: CDR1 GTSNPN, CDR2 SVGIG (reference sequence). CDR3 protein: CAWSTGRGDTGELFF. In nucleotides, the CDR3 is TGTGCCTGGAGTACAGGGCGGGGGGACACCGGGGAGCTGTTTTTT.

The DNA of the CDR3 is TGTGCCAGCAGCTCCGGGAATTACTATGGCTACACCTTC. This codes for CASSSGNYYGYTF. The chain is built from TRBV7-2 and TRBJ1-2, with D unclear. Germline CDR1 is SGHTA and CDR2 is FQGNSA. The CDR3 loop spans 13 amino acids. The V end was cut by 4 bases, the J end by 3 bases, with 9 bases between.

The V gene is TRBV18, the J gene TRBJ2-7, with D possibly being TRBD2 (6 bases). Germline V CDR1 and CDR2: KGHSH, LQKENI. Trimming removed 3 bases at V and 11 bases at J, with 11 bases between. This CDR3 region has 11 residues. CDR3 sequence reads: CASSPGGAEYF. The CDR3 DNA reads TGTGCCAGCTCACCCGGAGGGGCCGAGTACTTC.

The DNA of the CDR3 is TGTGCCAGCAGTGAAGCCCCCGACGGGGAAGCTTTCTTT. This encodes CASSEAPDGEAFF. V usage is TRBV2 and J usage is TRBJ1-1; unclear D gene. Germline CDR1 reads SNHLY; CDR2 reads FYNNEI. The CDR3 loop spans 13 amino acids. Between the trimmed V and J ends, which lost 0 bases and 8 bases, there was a span of 10 bases.

The chain uses TRBV4-1 and TRBJ2-5; TRBD2 matches at 7 bases. Germline V gives CDR1 MGHRA, CDR2 YSYEKL. The CDR3 length is 16 residues. V lost 4 bases and J lost 2; bases outside the gene matches: 10. The CDR3 bases are TGCGCCAGCAGCCCTCGAGGGCTAGCGGTACAAGAGACCCAGTACTTC. Translating gives CASSPRGLAVQETQYF.

The chain joins TRBV7-8 to TRBJ1-1, with TRBD1 matching over 11 bases. This CDR3 region has 14 residues. Germline V lookup: CDR1 SGHVS, CDR2 FQNEAQ. Losses at the gene ends were 4 bases for V and 5 bases for J; bases not matched to a gene: 3. In DNA form, the CDR3 reads TGTGCCAGCAGCTACGGGACAGGGGGAACTGAAGCTTTCTTT. This sequence encodes CASSYGTGGTEAFF. The variable domain in full, completed from reference TRBV7-8 and TRBJ1-1, reads GAGVSQSPRYKVAKRGQDVALRCDPISGHVSLFWYQQALGQGPEFLTYFQNEAQLDKSGLPSDRFFAERPEGSVSTLKIQRTQQEDSAVYLCASSYGTGGTEAFFGQGTRLTVV.

The chain recombines TRBV6-1 with TRBJ1-2, with D uncertain. The CDR3 consists of 13 residues. The V end was cut by 0 bases, the J end by 4 bases, with 6 bases between. Looked up from germline, CDR1 is MNHNS and CDR2 is SASEGT. The chain's CDR3 is CASSEAGPYGYTF. CDR3 coding DNA: TGTGCCAGCAGTGAAGCTGGGCCCTATGGCTACACCTTC.

V usage is TRBV5-8 and J usage is TRBJ2-7; weak D call: TRBD1 (5 bases). Germline CDR1 is SGHTS and CDR2 is YDEGEE. The CDR3 contains 15 residues. The V gene lost 4 bases and the J gene lost 3 bases, with 17 bases spanning the gap. CDR3 in amino acids: CASSPRLRTNYEQYF. In DNA, the CDR3 is TGTGCCAGCAGCCCCAGGTTAAGGACAAACTACGAGCAGTACTTC.

J is TRBJ2-3 and V is TRBV7-9; TRBD1 might be the D (6 bases). Germline V lookup: CDR1 SEHNR, CDR2 FQNEAQ (reference sequence). Trimming shortened V by 11 bases and J by 0 bases, and 9 bases separated the two germline ends. The CDR3 runs 12 residues. This CDR3 reads CAWTASTDTQYF. The CDR3 nucleotides read TGTGCCTGGACAGCGAGCACAGATACGCAGTATTTT.

The genes are TRBV6-4 and TRBJ2-1; D perhaps matches TRBD1 (6 bases). V lost 8 bases and J lost 6, with 20 bases in between. The CDR3 loop spans 15 amino acids. Germline-derived CDR1 and CDR2 are MRHNA and SNTAGT. The CDR3 here is CASGVVAGVGNEQFF. As DNA, the CDR3 is TGTGCCAGCGGAGTGGTTGCAGGGGTAGGCAATGAGCAGTTCTTC.

V gene TRBV4-3 combines with J gene TRBJ1-6; tentatively, D is TRBD1 (5 bases). CDR1 is LGHNA and CDR2 is YSLEER in the germline V gene. This CDR3 comprises 18 residues. The V end lost 4 bases, the J end lost 0 bases, and 16 bases lay between the germline ends. In DNA, the CDR3 is TGCGCCAGCAGCCGGGCAGGGAACCTGAGCTCCTATAATTCACCCCTCCACTTT. Amino acids: CASSRAGNLSSYNSPLHF.

In nucleotides, the CDR3 is TGTGCCAGTAGTGTGGACAGGGGTCGCTACACCTTC. Translation: CASSVDRGRYTF. The chain has TRBV19 and TRBJ1-2, with 9 nucleotides matching TRBD1. The germline V gene encodes CDR1 LNHDA and CDR2 SQIVND (reference sequence). The CDR3 runs 12 residues. J gave up 9 bases and V 5 bases, and 4 bases lay outside the gene matches.

The chain uses TRBV27 and TRBJ2-1, with 10 bases aligning to TRBD2. CDR1 and CDR2 (germline): MNHEY, SMNVEV (reference sequence). The CDR3 consists of 15 residues. Germline trimming cut 5 bases from V and 5 bases from J; bases unmatched to any gene: 6. The CDR3 reads CASSLSGGLHNEQFF. CDR3 sequence (DNA): TGTGCCAGCAGTCTTAGCGGGGGGCTCCACAATGAGCAGTTCTTC.

V and J are TRBV6-1 and TRBJ1-2; TRBD1 is a possible D gene (5 bases). Germline CDR1 MNHNS, CDR2 SASEGT. V shed 7 bases and J shed 3 bases, with 18 bases lying between them. This CDR3 spans 15 amino acids. The CDR3 protein is CASIWGGGVDYGYTF. The CDR3 DNA reads TGTGCCAGCATATGGGGGGGAGGGGTTGACTATGGCTACACCTTC.

The chain uses TRBV7-3 and TRBJ1-1, with a tentative D call TRBD1 (5 bases). In germline, CDR1 is SGHTA, CDR2 FQGTGA. Trimming shortened V by 5 bases and J by 0 bases, and 13 bases separated the two germline ends. The CDR3 sequence is 15 residues long. The CDR3 nucleotides read TGTGCCAGCAGCGTGACGGGACTGATGAACACTGAAGCTTTCTTT. It codes for CASSVTGLMNTEAFF. Combining the CDR3 with reference TRBV7-3 and TRBJ1-1 gives the whole variable domain GAGVSQTPSNKVTEKGKYVELRCDPISGHTALYWYRQSLGQGPEFLIYFQGTGAADDSGLPNDRFFAVRPEGSVSTLKIQRTERGDSAVYLCASSVTGLMNTEAFFGQGTRLTVV.

The V call is TRBV4-3, the J call TRBJ1-6, with a possible D match to TRBD1 (5 bases). This CDR3 comprises 17 residues. V lost 4 bases and J 5 bases, leaving 18 bases between the germline ends. Germline V CDR1 and CDR2: LGHNA, YSLEER. CDR3 region: CASSLEGSGFNNSPLHF. For the CDR3, the DNA is TGCGCCAGCAGCCTGGAAGGGTCAGGGTTTAATAATTCACCCCTCCACTTT.

This chain links TRBV28 with TRBJ2-6, with D maybe TRBD1 (5 bases). The CDR3 contains 15 residues. Germline lookup yields CDR1 MDHEN and CDR2 SYDVKM. The V and J ends lost 6 bases and 0 bases respectively, with 9 bases between them. CDR3 amino acids: CASRLQVSGANVLTF. The CDR3 nucleotides read TGTGCCAGCAGATTACAGGTCTCTGGGGCCAACGTCCTGACTTTC.

The chain uses TRBV7-2 and TRBJ1-1; a possible D gene is TRBD1 (6 bases). Deletions cut 1 base from V and 2 bases from J, with 8 bases between. Germline CDR1 is SGHTA and CDR2 is FQGNSA. This CDR3 contains 14 residues. The CDR3 here is CASSLDRDNTEAFF. CDR3 in DNA: TGTGCCAGCAGCTTAGACAGGGATAACACTGAAGCTTTCTTT. Based on the CDR3 plus reference TRBV7-2 and TRBJ1-1, the full variable domain is GAGVSQSPSNKVTEKGKDVELRCDPISGHTALYWYRQSLGQGLEFLIYFQGNSAPDKSGLPSDRFSAERTGGSVSTLTIQRTQQEDSAVYLCASSLDRDNTEAFFGQGTRLTVV.